The T cell receptor (beta chain) under discussion was sequenced for a study of cytomegalovirus exposure and HLA in healthy donors. This clone occurred once. PCR amplification relied on 60 Vbeta primers (plus 13 Jbeta primers). This table comes from immunoSEQ multiplex PCR, and its TCRdb copy is limited to in-frame clones, with some not included. The table records 150,000 to 200,000 clones, around 68% of them present only once. Specimen: PBMCs. The origin of this receptor is a man in his fifties or sixties in good health and CMV-seronegative.

Written as DNA, the CDR3 is TGCGCCAGCAGCCAAGCGGGAGAGACCCAGTACTTC. The encoded protein is CASSQAGETQYF. The rearrangement joins TRBV4-1 to TRBJ2-5; D uncertain. Looked up from germline, CDR1 is MGHRA and CDR2 is YSYEKL. The CDR3 length is 12 residues. Trimming cost V 1 base and J 4 bases, with 4 bases left between them.